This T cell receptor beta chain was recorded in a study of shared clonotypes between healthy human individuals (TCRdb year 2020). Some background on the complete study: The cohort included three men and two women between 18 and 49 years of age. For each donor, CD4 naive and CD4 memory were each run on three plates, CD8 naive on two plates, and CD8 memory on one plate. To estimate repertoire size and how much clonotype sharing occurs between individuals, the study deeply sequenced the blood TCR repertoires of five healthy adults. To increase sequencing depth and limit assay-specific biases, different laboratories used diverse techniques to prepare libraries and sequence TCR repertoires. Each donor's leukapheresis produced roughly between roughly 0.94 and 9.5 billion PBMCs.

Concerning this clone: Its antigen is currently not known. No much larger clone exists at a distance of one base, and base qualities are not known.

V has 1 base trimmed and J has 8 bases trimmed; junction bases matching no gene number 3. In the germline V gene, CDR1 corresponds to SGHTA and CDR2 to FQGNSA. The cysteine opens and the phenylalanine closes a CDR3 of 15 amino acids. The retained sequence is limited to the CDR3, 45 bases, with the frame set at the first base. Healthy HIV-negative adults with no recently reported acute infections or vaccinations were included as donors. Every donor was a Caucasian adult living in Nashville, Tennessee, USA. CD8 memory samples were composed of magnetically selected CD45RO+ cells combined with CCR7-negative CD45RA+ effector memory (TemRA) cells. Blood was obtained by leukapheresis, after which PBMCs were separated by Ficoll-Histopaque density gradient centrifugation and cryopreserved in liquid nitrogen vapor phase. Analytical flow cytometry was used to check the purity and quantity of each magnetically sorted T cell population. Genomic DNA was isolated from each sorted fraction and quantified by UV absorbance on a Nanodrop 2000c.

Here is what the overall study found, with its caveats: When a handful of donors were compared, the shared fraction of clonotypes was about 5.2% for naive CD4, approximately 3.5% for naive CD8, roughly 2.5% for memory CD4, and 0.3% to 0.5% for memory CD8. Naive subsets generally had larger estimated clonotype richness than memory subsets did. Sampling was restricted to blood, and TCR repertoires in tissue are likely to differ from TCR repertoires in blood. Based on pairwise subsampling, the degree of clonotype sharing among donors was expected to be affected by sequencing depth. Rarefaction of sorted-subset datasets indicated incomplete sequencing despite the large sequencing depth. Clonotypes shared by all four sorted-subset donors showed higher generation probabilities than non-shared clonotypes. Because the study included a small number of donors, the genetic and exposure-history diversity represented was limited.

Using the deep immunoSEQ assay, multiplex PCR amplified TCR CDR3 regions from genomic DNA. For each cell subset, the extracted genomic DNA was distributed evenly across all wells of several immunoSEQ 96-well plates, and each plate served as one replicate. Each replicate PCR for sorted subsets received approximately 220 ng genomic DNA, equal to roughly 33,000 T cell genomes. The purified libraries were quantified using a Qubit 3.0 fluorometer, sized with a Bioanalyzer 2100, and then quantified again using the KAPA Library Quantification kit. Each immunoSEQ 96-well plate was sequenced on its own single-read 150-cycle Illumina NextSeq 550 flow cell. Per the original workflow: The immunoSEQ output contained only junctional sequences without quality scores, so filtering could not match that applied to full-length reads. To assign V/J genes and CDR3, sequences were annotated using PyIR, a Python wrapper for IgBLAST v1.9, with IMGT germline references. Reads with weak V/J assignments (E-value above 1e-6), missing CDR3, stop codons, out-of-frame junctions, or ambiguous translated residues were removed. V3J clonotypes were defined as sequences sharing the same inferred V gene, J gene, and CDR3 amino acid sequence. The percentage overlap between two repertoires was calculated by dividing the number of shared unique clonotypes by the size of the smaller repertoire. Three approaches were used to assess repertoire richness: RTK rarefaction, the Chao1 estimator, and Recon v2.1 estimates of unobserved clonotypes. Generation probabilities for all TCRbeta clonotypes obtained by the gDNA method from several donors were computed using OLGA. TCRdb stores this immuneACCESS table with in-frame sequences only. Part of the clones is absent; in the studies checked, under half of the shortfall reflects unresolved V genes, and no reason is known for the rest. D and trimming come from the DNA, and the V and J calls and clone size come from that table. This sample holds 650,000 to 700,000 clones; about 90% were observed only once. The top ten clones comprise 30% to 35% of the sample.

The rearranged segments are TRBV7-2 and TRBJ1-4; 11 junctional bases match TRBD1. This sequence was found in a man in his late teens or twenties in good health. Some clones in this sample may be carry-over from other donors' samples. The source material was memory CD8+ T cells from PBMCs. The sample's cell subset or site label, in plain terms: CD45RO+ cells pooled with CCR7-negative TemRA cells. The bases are TGTGCCAGCAGCTTAGATGGGACAGGGGGGGAAAAACTGTTTTTT. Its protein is CASSLDGTGGEKLFF.